This T cell receptor (beta chain) is from a study of CD8 T cells in ankylosing spondylitis. Whole-study results and caveats: Blood of patients with ankylosing spondylitis appeared to be characterized by a TCR beta motif of about eight highly homologous variants.

The sample holds a few counts of this clonotype. Its antigen is unidentified. Looked up from germline, CDR1 is KGHSH and CDR2 is LQKENI. Trimming left V 4 bases short and J 4 bases short, with 19 bases between. CDR3 size: 16 residues. MiXCR, applied by TCRdb to the 5' RACE reads, yields one record per CDR3 protein. The table records some 840,000 distinct CDR3 sequences, about 10% of them present only once. The sample comprised blood, either unsorted or a sorted T cell fraction (not recorded which). The chain is built from TRBV18 and TRBJ1-1; the D gene is possibly TRBD1 (5 bases). This receptor was identified in a male donor with ankylosing spondylitis. The CDR3 protein is CASSLLTVGVATEAFF. CDR3 coding DNA: TGTGCCAGCTCACTCCTTACTGTGGGGGTGGCCACTGAAGCTTTCTTT.